The TCR beta chain under discussion was sequenced for a study of T cell responses to AZD1222 COVID-19 vaccine. The trim removed 1 base at V and 4 bases at J, leaving 4 bases unmatched. Looked up from germline, CDR1 is LNHDA and CDR2 is SQIVND (reference sequence). The CDR3 is made up of 14 amino acids. Only one count was recorded for this clone. Profiling relied on immunoSEQ multiplex PCR, and the TCRdb table lists in-frame clones only, not all of them. The sample holds 98,000 or so clones, 85% to 90% seen once. The sequenced sample was peripheral blood, obtained 28 days after the second AZD1222 dose. This chain links TRBV19 with TRBJ2-7; 7 nucleotides agree with TRBD2. The sequence came from an adult who received the AZD1222 COVID-19 vaccine. The CDR3 sequence: CASSIGGGMYEQYF. As DNA, the CDR3 is TGTGCCAGTAGTATAGGCGGGGGAATGTACGAGCAGTACTTC.